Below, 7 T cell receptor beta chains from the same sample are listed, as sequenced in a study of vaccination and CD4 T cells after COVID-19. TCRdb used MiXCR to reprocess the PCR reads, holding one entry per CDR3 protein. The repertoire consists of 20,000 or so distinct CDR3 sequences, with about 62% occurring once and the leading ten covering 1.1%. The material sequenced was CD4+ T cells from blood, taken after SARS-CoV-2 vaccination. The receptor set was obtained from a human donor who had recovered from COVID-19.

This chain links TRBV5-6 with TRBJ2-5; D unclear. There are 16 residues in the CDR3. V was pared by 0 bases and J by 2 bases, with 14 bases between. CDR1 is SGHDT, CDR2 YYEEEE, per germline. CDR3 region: CASSLGSWVRQETQYF. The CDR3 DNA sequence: TGTGCCAGCAGCTTGGGGAGTTGGGTCCGGCAAGAGACCCAGTACTTC. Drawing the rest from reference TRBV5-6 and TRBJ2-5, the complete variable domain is DAGVTQSPTHLIKTRGQQVTLRCSPKSGHDTVSWYQQALGQGPQFIFQYYEEEERQRGNFPDRFSGHQFPNYSSELNVNALLLGDSALYLCASSLGSWVRQETQYFGPGTRLLVL.

CDR3 residues: CASSPRTGITDTQYF. The CDR3 DNA follows: TGTGCCAGCAGCCCCCGGACAGGGATCACAGATACGCAGTATTTT. This sequence joins TRBV7-2 and TRBJ2-3; TRBD1 matches 8 bases. Germline V gene sequence: CDR1 SGHTA, CDR2 FQGNSA. V lost 5 bases, J lost 2 bases, and 6 bases stayed unmatched. The CDR3 consists of 15 residues.

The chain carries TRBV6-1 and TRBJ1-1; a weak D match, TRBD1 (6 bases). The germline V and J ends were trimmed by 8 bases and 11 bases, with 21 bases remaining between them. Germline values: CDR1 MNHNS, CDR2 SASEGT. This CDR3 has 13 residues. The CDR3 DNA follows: TGTGCCAGCGTAAGGGCGGCCGGAGGGGGGGCTTTCTTT. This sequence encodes CASVRAAGGGAFF.

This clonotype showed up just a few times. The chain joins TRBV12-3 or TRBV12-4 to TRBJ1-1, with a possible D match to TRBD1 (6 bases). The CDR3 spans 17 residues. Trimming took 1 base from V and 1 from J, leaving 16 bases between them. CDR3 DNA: TGTGCCAGCAGTTTAGAGTTTGCAGGGGCTACGAACACTGAAGCTTTCTTT. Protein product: CASSLEFAGATNTEAFF.

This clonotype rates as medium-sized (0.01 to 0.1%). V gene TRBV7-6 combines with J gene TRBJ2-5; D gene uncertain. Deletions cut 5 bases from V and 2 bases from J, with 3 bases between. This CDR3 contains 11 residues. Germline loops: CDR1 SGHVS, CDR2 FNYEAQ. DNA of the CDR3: TGTGCCAGCAGCCCACAAGAGACCCAGTACTTC. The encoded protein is CASSPQETQYF. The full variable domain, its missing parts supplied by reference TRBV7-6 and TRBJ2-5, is GAGVSQSPRYKVTKRGQDVALRCDPISGHVSLYWYRQALGQGPEFLTYFNYEAQQDKSGLPNDRFSAERPEGSISTLTIQRTEQRDSAMYRCASSPQETQYFGPGTRLLVL.

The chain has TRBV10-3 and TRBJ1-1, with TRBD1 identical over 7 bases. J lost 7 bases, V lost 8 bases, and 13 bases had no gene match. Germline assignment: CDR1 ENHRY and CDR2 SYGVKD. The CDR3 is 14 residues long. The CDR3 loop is CAIGASNRGNEAFF. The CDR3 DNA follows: TGTGCCATCGGAGCCTCTAACAGGGGCAATGAAGCTTTCTTT.

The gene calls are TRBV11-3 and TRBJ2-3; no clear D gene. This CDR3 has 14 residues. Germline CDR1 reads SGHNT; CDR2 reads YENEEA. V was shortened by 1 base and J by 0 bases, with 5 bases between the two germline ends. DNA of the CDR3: TGTGCCAGCAGCTTAGGTCGAAGCACAGATACGCAGTATTTT. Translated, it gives CASSLGRSTDTQYF. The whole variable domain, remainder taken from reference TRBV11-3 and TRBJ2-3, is EAGVVQSPRYKIIEKKQPVAFWCNPISGHNTLYWYLQNLGQGPELLIRYENEEAVDDSQLPKDRFSAERLKGVDSTLKIQPAELGDSAVYLCASSLGRSTDTQYFGPGTRLTVL.